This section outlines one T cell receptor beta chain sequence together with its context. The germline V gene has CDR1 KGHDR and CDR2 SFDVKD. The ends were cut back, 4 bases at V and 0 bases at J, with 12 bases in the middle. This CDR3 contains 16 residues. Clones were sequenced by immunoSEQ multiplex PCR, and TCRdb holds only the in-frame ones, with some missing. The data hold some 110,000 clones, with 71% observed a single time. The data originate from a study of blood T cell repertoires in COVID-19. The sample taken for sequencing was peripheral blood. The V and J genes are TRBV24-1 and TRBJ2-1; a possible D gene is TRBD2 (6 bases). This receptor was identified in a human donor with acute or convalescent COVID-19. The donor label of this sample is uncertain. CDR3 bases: TGTGCCACCAGTGACCCTCTCGGGAGCTCCTACAATGAGCAGTTCTTC. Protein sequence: CATSDPLGSSYNEQFF.